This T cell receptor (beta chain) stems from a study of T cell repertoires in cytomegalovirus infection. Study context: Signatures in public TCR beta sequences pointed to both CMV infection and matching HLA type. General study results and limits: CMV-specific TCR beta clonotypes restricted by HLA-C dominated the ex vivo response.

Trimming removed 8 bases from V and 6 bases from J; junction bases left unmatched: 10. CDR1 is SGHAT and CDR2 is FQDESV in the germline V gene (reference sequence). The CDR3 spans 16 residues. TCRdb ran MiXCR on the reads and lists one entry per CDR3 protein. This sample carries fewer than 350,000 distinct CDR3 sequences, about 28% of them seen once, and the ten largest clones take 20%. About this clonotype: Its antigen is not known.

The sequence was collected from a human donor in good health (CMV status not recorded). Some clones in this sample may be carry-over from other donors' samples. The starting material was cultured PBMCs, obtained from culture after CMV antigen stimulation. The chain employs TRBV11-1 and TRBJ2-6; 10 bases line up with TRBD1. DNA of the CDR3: TGTGCCAGCGCACGGGACAGGGGCCTTGTGGCCAACGTCCTGACTTTC. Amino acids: CASARDRGLVANVLTF.